The T cell receptor (beta chain) under discussion was sequenced for a study of shared clonotypes between healthy human individuals. Per germline, CDR1 SGHDT and CDR2 YYEEEE. V was cut by 2 bases and J by 2 bases, with 11 bases left in between. This CDR3 comprises 15 residues. Sequenced by immunoSEQ multiplex PCR; TCRdb stores in-frame clones only, minus some. The sample lists about 1.1 million clones, roughly 80% seen once, with over 0.8% in the top ten. This TCR was sampled from a man between 18 and 35 years old in good health. Some clones in this sample may be carry-over from other donors' samples. The chain recombines TRBV5-6 with TRBJ1-5; possibly TRBD1 for D (5 bases). Sequencing input: memory CD4+ T cells from PBMCs. Subset given: CD45RA-negative fraction. The CDR3 bases are TGTGCCAGCAGCTTTTGGTTGACAGGCAATCAGCCCCAGCATTTT. Translated, it gives CASSFWLTGNQPQHF.